This T cell receptor beta chain was sequenced for a study of blood T cell repertoires in COVID-19. Study overall: PBMCs, B-cell-depleted T cells, or T cells were the source of the cDNA or gDNA that made up the material.

The CDR3 covers 19 residues. Germline CDR1 is SGHAT and CDR2 is FQNNGV. The trim removed 5 bases at V and 0 bases at J, leaving 7 bases unmatched. Sequencing used immunoSEQ multiplex PCR; TCRdb keeps in-frame clones, though not all of them. This sample has 150,000 to 200,000 clones, with over 75% found just once. J is TRBJ2-2 and V is TRBV11-2; 15 bases agree with TRBD2. The sequencing sample was made of peripheral blood. The TCR originated in a man aged 50-59 years with acute or convalescent COVID-19. In DNA, the CDR3 is TGTGCCAGCAGCCTAACGGGACTAGCGGGGGGAACGAACACCGGGGAGCTGTTTTTT. Protein: CASSLTGLAGGTNTGELFF.